The 15 T cell receptor beta chains reported below all come from one sample, sequenced in a study of tumor and adjacent non-tumor tissue in lung cancer. This sample's RNA came from whole unsorted tissue. Three rounds of nested PCR, following a modified ARM-PCR protocol, produced the TCRbeta library. TCRdb fed the multiplex PCR reads into MiXCR, producing one record per CDR3 protein. The data contain about 200,000 distinct CDR3 sequences, roughly 70% of them seen just once; the ten biggest clones take up approximately 26%. Sequencing was done on a sample of lung tumor tissue. The receptors come from a man between 60 and 75 years old with non-small cell lung cancer.

A word on this clonotype: An end of the junction differs from the germline gene, which may be a read error. The chain is built from TRBV20-1 and TRBJ2-3; D gene unclear. CDR3 length equals 14 residues. Germline V gene data show CDR1 as DFQATT and CDR2 as SNEGSKA (reference sequence). The CDR3 reads CIARVFANTDTEYF. For the CDR3, the DNA is TGCATTGCTAGAGTGTTTGCGAACACAGATACGGAGTATTTT.

CDR3 DNA sequence: TGCAGTGCCATTGGGAGGGCACCTGAATCACCCCTCCACTTT. Its protein product is CSAIGRAPESPLHF. V and J are TRBV20-1 and TRBJ1-6; D not resolved. V lost 6 bases and J 10 bases, leaving 19 bases between the germline ends. The CDR3 covers 14 residues. The germline gives CDR1 DFQATT, CDR2 SNEGSKA (reference sequence).

V usage is TRBV28 and J usage is TRBJ1-2; no clear D gene. The CDR3 is 15 amino acids. Trimming removed 6 bases from V and 5 bases from J, with 19 bases in between. Germline lookup yields CDR1 MDHEN and CDR2 SYDVKM. CDR3 region: CASRASLGGPYGYTF. For the CDR3, the DNA is TGTGCCAGCAGAGCCTCATTAGGAGGGCCGTATGGCTACACCTTC.

This clonotype came up a few times. The chain recombines TRBV20-1 with TRBJ2-1, with 8 bases lining up with TRBD2. V gave up 7 bases and J gave up 7 bases; unmatched junction bases: 9. Per germline, CDR1 DFQATT and CDR2 SNEGSKA (reference sequence). The CDR3 is made up of 13 amino acids. The CDR3 loop is CSGEERGLNEQFF. The DNA for the CDR3 is TGCAGTGGGGAGGAGCGGGGGCTAAATGAGCAGTTCTTC.

V usage is TRBV20-1 and J usage is TRBJ2-3; the match to TRBD2 covers 7 bases. CDR3 length: 14 residues. Looked up from germline, CDR1 is DFQATT and CDR2 is SNEGSKA (reference sequence). The V gene end was trimmed by 6 bases and the J gene end by 3 bases; junction bases not matched to a gene: 9. The DNA for the CDR3 is TGCAGTGCGATAGGACTAGTGAGGACAGATACGCAGTATTTT. This encodes CSAIGLVRTDTQYF.

This clonotype came up once. Sequence at one end of the junction differs from germline and may be a read error. The CDR3 DNA reads TGCATTGCTAGATCCCTGTTGGACGGGAAAAACATTCAGTACTTC. This codes for CIARSLLDGKNIQYF. The rearrangement links TRBV20-1 to TRBJ2-4; D gene uncertain. CDR1 is DFQATT, CDR2 SNEGSKA, per germline (reference sequence). The CDR3 spans 15 residues.

This rearrangement joins TRBV4-2 to TRBJ2-5; D possibly uses TRBD1 or TRBD2 (5 bases each). Trimming stripped 2 bases from V and 13 bases from J, with 23 bases between. The CDR3 has 15 residues. The germline V gene has CDR1 LGHNA and CDR2 YNFKEQ. CDR3 region: CASSQLAGGQETMYF. The CDR3 DNA sequence: TGTGCCAGCAGCCAACTTGCGGGTGGACAAGAGACCATGTACTTC.

V gene TRBV4-1 combines with J gene TRBJ2-7, with D perhaps TRBD1 or TRBD2 (5 bases each). The ends were cut back, 0 bases at V and 5 bases at J, with 14 bases in the middle. The CDR3 sequence is 15 residues long. The germline CDR1 and CDR2 sequences are MGHRA and YSYEKL. The CDR3 is CASSQDLGEPNEQYF. CDR3 nucleotide sequence: TGCGCCAGCAGCCAAGACTTGGGGGAGCCTAACGAGCAGTACTTC.

Concerning this clonotype: One end of the junction fails to match germline, which may point to a read error. The V gene is TRBV12-5, the J gene TRBJ2-3, with no clear D. The germline gives CDR1 LGHNT, CDR2 FRNRAP. The CDR3 consists of 13 residues. The CDR3 DNA reads TGTGTTAGTGGCTCCCCATACACAGATACGCAGTATTTT. As protein: CVSGSPYTDTQYF.

Concerning this clonotype itself: A much larger clone differs from this one at a single base, so this may be a read error. The chain recombines TRBV6-1 with TRBJ2-2; D is unclear. Germline CDR1 reads MNHNS; CDR2 reads SASEGT. The length of the CDR3 is 13 residues. CDR3 bases: TGTGGGAGCCTACAGAAGAACACCAGGGAGCTGTTTTTT. It codes for CGSLQKNTRELFF.

A note on this clonotype: A read error is possible here, since a much larger clone lies one base away. The V and J genes are TRBV5-1 and TRBJ1-5; 7 positions match TRBD1. The V gene end was trimmed by 3 bases and the J gene end by 2 bases; junction bases not matched to a gene: 8. CDR1 and CDR2 (germline): SGHRS, YFSETQ. This CDR3 region has 16 residues. The DNA of the CDR3 is TGCGCCAGCAGCTCCGGGACAGTGAACGGCAATCAGCCCCAGCATTTT. Translated: CASSSGTVNGNQPQHF.

The J gene is TRBJ1-6, the V gene TRBV20-1; 9 nucleotides agree with TRBD1. The CDR3 is 16 amino acids. The V and J ends lost 1 base and 8 bases, in that order; junction bases with no gene match: 9. CDR1 and CDR2 (germline): DFQATT, SNEGSKA (reference sequence). The CDR3 coding sequence is TGCAGTGCTAGAGTCGGGACAGGGTACGGTGATTCACCCCTCCACTTT. This gives the protein CSARVGTGYGDSPLHF.

Regarding this clonotype: This may be a read error, as it is one base from a much larger clone. The chain is built from TRBV4-3 and TRBJ2-7; TRBD1 matches at 7 bases. CDR3 size: 15 residues. The J segment lost 4 bases and the V segment lost 2 bases, leaving 8 bases of the junction unmatched. Per germline, CDR1 LGHNA and CDR2 YSLEER. For the CDR3, the DNA is TGCGCCAGCAGCCAATCATCAGACAGGGTGTACGAGCAGTACTTC. It is translated as CASSQSSDRVYEQYF.

This clonotype was counted ten times or more. This chain joins TRBV6-6 and TRBJ1-5, with a weak D call TRBD1 (6 bases). The CDR3 covers 18 residues. Germline V gene sequence: CDR1 MNHNY, CDR2 SVGAGI (reference sequence). Trimming removed 2 bases from V and 2 bases from J, with 19 bases in between. The CDR3 coding sequence is TGTGCCAGCAGTTACCCTAAATACAGGGACGAGGGCAATCAGCCCCAGCATTTT. This encodes CASSYPKYRDEGNQPQHF.

Worth noting for this clonotype: This clone may be a read error of a much larger clone one base away. The V and J genes are TRBV20-1 and TRBJ1-5, with D perhaps TRBD1 (5 bases). This CDR3 is built from 13 residues. The V end lost 0 bases, the J end lost 15 bases, and 18 bases lay between the germline ends. Germline assignment: CDR1 DFQATT and CDR2 SNEGSKA (reference sequence). The CDR3 is CSARDPGGLQGHF. In nucleotides, the CDR3 is TGCAGTGCTAGAGATCCTGGGGGACTCCAGGGGCATTTT.